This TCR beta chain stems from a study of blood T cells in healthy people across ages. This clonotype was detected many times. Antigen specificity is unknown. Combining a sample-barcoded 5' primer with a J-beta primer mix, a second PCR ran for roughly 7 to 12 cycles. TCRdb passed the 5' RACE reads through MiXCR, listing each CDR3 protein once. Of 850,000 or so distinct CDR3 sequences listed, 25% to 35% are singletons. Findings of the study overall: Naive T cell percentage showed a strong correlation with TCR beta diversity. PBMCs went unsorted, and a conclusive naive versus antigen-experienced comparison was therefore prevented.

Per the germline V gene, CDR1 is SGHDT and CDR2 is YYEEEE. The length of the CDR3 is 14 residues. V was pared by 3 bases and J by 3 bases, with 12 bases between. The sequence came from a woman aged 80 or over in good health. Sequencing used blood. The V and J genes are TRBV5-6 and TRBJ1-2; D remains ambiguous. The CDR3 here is CASSSLYTHYGYTF. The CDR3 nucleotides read TGTGCCAGCAGCTCCCTTTACACCCACTATGGCTACACCTTC.